These T cell receptor beta chains were read from a single sample in a study of CD8 T cells in Susac syndrome. TCRdb re-called the immunoSEQ multiplex PCR reads with MiXCR, one entry per CDR3 protein. The sample holds fewer than 300,000 distinct CDR3 sequences, around 84% seen once. The sequencing sample was made of CD8+ T cells from PBMCs. The receptors stem from a human donor with multiple sclerosis. Each CDR3 is given with its conserved first and last residue. A D gene is named only where the DNA matches it firmly. The size of a clone is reported for some rows only, either as once, few or many, or as a class for expanded clones.

v_call: TRBV28; j_call: TRBJ2-1; clone_size: -; d_call: TRBD1; cdr3_nt: TGTGCCAGCAGTGCCCTCCTAGGGGGCCGGGAGCAGTTCTTC; cdr3_aa: CASSALLGGREQFF
v_call: TRBV5-5; j_call: TRBJ2-1; clone_size: -; d_call: -; cdr3_nt: TGTGCCAGCAGCTTGTTTGATGAGCAGTTCTTC; cdr3_aa: CASSLFDEQFF
v_call: TRBV30; j_call: TRBJ2-1; clone_size: -; d_call: TRBD2; cdr3_nt: TGTGCCTGGACCCGACTAGCGGGTGACAATGAGCAGTTCTTC; cdr3_aa: CAWTRLAGDNEQFF
v_call: TRBV5-1; j_call: TRBJ1-1; clone_size: -; d_call: -; cdr3_nt: TGCGCCAGCAGCCCGATCACAGGCGCTGAAGCTTTCTTT; cdr3_aa: CASSPITGAEAFF
v_call: TRBV2; j_call: TRBJ1-2; clone_size: -; d_call: -; cdr3_nt: TGTGCCAGCGTTTTTCTCGGCTACACCTTC; cdr3_aa: CASVFLGYTF
v_call: TRBV27; j_call: TRBJ2-4; clone_size: -; d_call: -; cdr3_nt: TGTGCCAGCAGGAAGGACAGTCTGGAGTGGTACTTC; cdr3_aa: CASRKDSLEWYF
v_call: TRBV11-2; j_call: TRBJ2-2; clone_size: once; d_call: TRBD2; cdr3_nt: TGTGCCAGCAGCTTCAGCGGGGGGGCGAACACCGGGGAGCTGTTTTTT; cdr3_aa: CASSFSGGANTGELFF
v_call: TRBV28; j_call: TRBJ2-5; clone_size: -; d_call: -; cdr3_nt: TGTGCCAGCAGTTTGTATCGGGGGATCACCCGGGAGACCCAGTACTTC; cdr3_aa: CASSLYRGITRETQYF
v_call: TRBV7-9; j_call: TRBJ2-5; clone_size: once; d_call: -; cdr3_nt: TGTGCCAGCAGCTTAGCCCTAGACCCGACGACCCAGTACTTC; cdr3_aa: CASSLALDPTTQYF
v_call: TRBV6-1; j_call: TRBJ2-7; clone_size: few; d_call: -; cdr3_nt: TGTGCCAGCAGCCCTAGAGGGAGTCACGAGCAGTACTTC; cdr3_aa: CASSPRGSHEQYF
v_call: TRBV7-9; j_call: TRBJ1-5; clone_size: once; d_call: -; cdr3_nt: TGTGCCAGCAGCTCCCCACAGGGACAGCCCCAGCATTTT; cdr3_aa: CASSSPQGQPQHF
v_call: TRBV15; j_call: TRBJ2-7; clone_size: once; d_call: TRBD2; cdr3_nt: TGTGCCACCAGCAGATTCGCCGGGACTAGCGGGGGGTCCTACGAGCAGTACTTC; cdr3_aa: CATSRFAGTSGGSYEQYF
v_call: TRBV2; j_call: TRBJ2-7; clone_size: -; d_call: TRBD1; cdr3_nt: TGTGCCAGCACCGAGGGGGCCGGCTACGAGCAGTACTTC; cdr3_aa: CASTEGAGYEQYF
v_call: TRBV15; j_call: TRBJ1-1; clone_size: -; d_call: TRBD1; cdr3_nt: TGTGCCACCAGCACCGGGACAGGGGTATTTACTGAAGCTTTCTTT; cdr3_aa: CATSTGTGVFTEAFF
v_call: TRBV27; j_call: TRBJ2-7; clone_size: once; d_call: -; cdr3_nt: TGTGCCAGCAGTTCCGAGCTAGTTCCCTACGAGCAGTACTTC; cdr3_aa: CASSSELVPYEQYF
v_call: TRBV6-9; j_call: TRBJ2-7; clone_size: -; d_call: -; cdr3_nt: TGTGCCAGCACCAAAAACTATAACAGGGCAGCCTACGAGCAGTACTTC; cdr3_aa: CASTKNYNRAAYEQYF
v_call: TRBV30; j_call: TRBJ2-1; clone_size: once; d_call: -; cdr3_nt: TGTGCCTGGAGTGTACCTCTCTCCTACAATGAGCAGTTCTTC; cdr3_aa: CAWSVPLSYNEQFF
v_call: TRBV4-1; j_call: TRBJ1-5; clone_size: -; d_call: -; cdr3_nt: TGCGCCGGCAGCCAACCGCGAACAGGGAACAATCAGCCCCAGCATTTT; cdr3_aa: CAGSQPRTGNNQPQHF
v_call: TRBV28; j_call: TRBJ2-2; clone_size: -; d_call: -; cdr3_nt: TGTGCCAGCAGTCCCCCTTACAGGACTGGGGTCACCGGGGAGCTGTTTTTT; cdr3_aa: CASSPPYRTGVTGELFF
v_call: TRBV27; j_call: TRBJ2-7; clone_size: -; d_call: TRBD2; cdr3_nt: TGTGCCAGCGGTCTAGCGGGAGGGCTGTCGGAGCAGTACTTC; cdr3_aa: CASGLAGGLSEQYF
v_call: TRBV28; j_call: TRBJ2-7; clone_size: few; d_call: -; cdr3_nt: TGTGCCAGCAGTCCGTTAGCGAACGAGCAGTACTTC; cdr3_aa: CASSPLANEQYF
v_call: TRBV2; j_call: TRBJ2-7; clone_size: few; d_call: -; cdr3_nt: TGTGCCAGCAGTGCCCACGAGCAGTACTTC; cdr3_aa: CASSAHEQYF
v_call: TRBV7-8; j_call: TRBJ2-1; clone_size: -; d_call: -; cdr3_nt: TGTGCCAGCAGCCCCATGTCCTACAATGAGCAGTTCTTC; cdr3_aa: CASSPMSYNEQFF
v_call: TRBV7-9; j_call: TRBJ2-7; clone_size: -; d_call: -; cdr3_nt: TGTGCCAGCAGCCTGCAGCGGAGGGCCTACGAGCAGTACTTC; cdr3_aa: CASSLQRRAYEQYF
v_call: TRBV10-3; j_call: TRBJ2-3; clone_size: -; d_call: TRBD2; cdr3_nt: TGTGCCATCAGTGAGAGGAGCGGGAGTACCCCAGATACGCAGTATTTT; cdr3_aa: CAISERSGSTPDTQYF
v_call: TRBV7-6; j_call: TRBJ1-5; clone_size: -; d_call: TRBD1; cdr3_nt: TGTGCCAGCGGACAGGACAGTGGGGTCAATCAGCCCCAGCATTTT; cdr3_aa: CASGQDSGVNQPQHF
v_call: TRBV18; j_call: TRBJ2-7; clone_size: -; d_call: -; cdr3_nt: TGTGCCAGCTCACCACCGATAAGCAGGCGCCCCTACGAGCAGTACTTC; cdr3_aa: CASSPPISRRPYEQYF
v_call: TRBV13; j_call: TRBJ2-5; clone_size: -; d_call: TRBD2; cdr3_nt: TGTGCCAGCAGCTTCGGGAGGAGAGAGACCCAGTACTTC; cdr3_aa: CASSFGRRETQYF
v_call: TRBV12-3/TRBV12-4; j_call: TRBJ1-4; clone_size: -; d_call: TRBD1; cdr3_nt: TGTGCCAGCAGTTACAGGACAGGGGCTAATGAAAAACTGTTTTTT; cdr3_aa: CASSYRTGANEKLFF
v_call: TRBV12-3/TRBV12-4; j_call: TRBJ1-1; clone_size: -; d_call: TRBD1; cdr3_nt: TGTGCCAGCAGTTTGGAGGGGGCCGGAACTGAAGCTTTCTTT; cdr3_aa: CASSLEGAGTEAFF
v_call: TRBV9; j_call: TRBJ2-1; clone_size: -; d_call: -; cdr3_nt: TGTGCCAGCAGCCCCCAGACAGAAAATGAGCAGTTCTTC; cdr3_aa: CASSPQTENEQFF
v_call: TRBV29-1; j_call: TRBJ2-2; clone_size: -; d_call: TRBD2; cdr3_nt: TGCAGCGCTGGTACTAGCGGGATTAACACCGGGGAGCTGTTTTTT; cdr3_aa: CSAGTSGINTGELFF
v_call: TRBV30; j_call: TRBJ1-5; clone_size: -; d_call: TRBD1; cdr3_nt: TGTGCCTGGAGGTCGGGACAGGGACCTATAGGCAATCAGCCCCAGCATTTT; cdr3_aa: CAWRSGQGPIGNQPQHF
v_call: TRBV30; j_call: TRBJ2-7; clone_size: -; d_call: TRBD1; cdr3_nt: TGTGCCTGGAGCGACGACAGGGGATACGAGCAGTACTTC; cdr3_aa: CAWSDDRGYEQYF
v_call: TRBV27; j_call: TRBJ1-2; clone_size: -; d_call: -; cdr3_nt: TGTGCCAGCAGTTTCGGAAGGGGGGAGGTCACCTATGGCTACACCTTC; cdr3_aa: CASSFGRGEVTYGYTF
v_call: TRBV4-2; j_call: TRBJ2-1; clone_size: few; d_call: -; cdr3_nt: TGTGCCAGCAGCCGAGCATTTAGAGTGGGGAAGGTATACAATGAGCAGTTCTTC; cdr3_aa: CASSRAFRVGKVYNEQFF
v_call: TRBV7-9; j_call: TRBJ2-7; clone_size: -; d_call: -; cdr3_nt: TGTGCCAGCGGGGGCGGGGCCGGCGGATACGAGCAGTACTTC; cdr3_aa: CASGGGAGGYEQYF
v_call: TRBV30; j_call: TRBJ2-1; clone_size: -; d_call: -; cdr3_nt: TGTGCCTGGGCGACGAGGGGGAGTAATAACAATGAGCAGTTCTTC; cdr3_aa: CAWATRGSNNNEQFF
v_call: TRBV10-3; j_call: TRBJ2-3; clone_size: -; d_call: TRBD2; cdr3_nt: TGTGCCATCAGTGAGTCAGGACTAGCGGAACACACAGATACGCAGTATTTT; cdr3_aa: CAISESGLAEHTDTQYF
v_call: TRBV28; j_call: TRBJ1-2; clone_size: -; d_call: TRBD1; cdr3_nt: TGTGCCAGCAGCCTCCAAGGGACAGGGGACCCTTATGGCTACACCTTC; cdr3_aa: CASSLQGTGDPYGYTF
v_call: TRBV27; j_call: TRBJ2-4; clone_size: -; d_call: -; cdr3_nt: TGTGCCAGCAGTTTGTCCAGGTCCAACATTCAGTACTTC; cdr3_aa: CASSLSRSNIQYF
v_call: TRBV4-1; j_call: TRBJ2-3; clone_size: -; d_call: -; cdr3_nt: TGCGCCAGCAGCCAAGAGGGGGCGGGAGCTCGGTCAGATACGCAGTATTTT; cdr3_aa: CASSQEGAGARSDTQYF
v_call: TRBV6-2/TRBV6-3; j_call: TRBJ2-1; clone_size: once; d_call: TRBD1; cdr3_nt: TGTGCCAGCAGTAAGACAGGGGATGAGCAGTTCTTC; cdr3_aa: CASSKTGDEQFF
v_call: TRBV5-6; j_call: TRBJ2-3; clone_size: -; d_call: -; cdr3_nt: TGTGCCAGCAGCTCTCCCCTTGGCGGCACAGATACGCAGTATTTT; cdr3_aa: CASSSPLGGTDTQYF
v_call: TRBV6-1; j_call: TRBJ2-1; clone_size: -; d_call: TRBD2; cdr3_nt: TGTGCCAGCAGTCAGAGACTAGCGGGGAGATCGGAGCAGTTCTTC; cdr3_aa: CASSQRLAGRSEQFF
v_call: TRBV20-1; j_call: TRBJ2-1; clone_size: once; d_call: TRBD2; cdr3_nt: TGCAGTGCTAGAGGTGGCCGGACTAGCGGGAGGACAGATGAGCAGTTCTTC; cdr3_aa: CSARGGRTSGRTDEQFF
v_call: TRBV9; j_call: TRBJ2-7; clone_size: -; d_call: -; cdr3_nt: TGTGCCAGCAGCGTAGGAGGGGTCCACTACGGGCAGTACTTC; cdr3_aa: CASSVGGVHYGQYF
v_call: TRBV7-8; j_call: TRBJ2-1; clone_size: -; d_call: -; cdr3_nt: TGTGCCAGCAGCTTCCCAAGGGGGGAGAACTCCTACAATGAGCAGTTCTTC; cdr3_aa: CASSFPRGENSYNEQFF
v_call: TRBV6-1; j_call: TRBJ1-5; clone_size: few; d_call: -; cdr3_nt: TGTGCCAGTGAGGGTTGGCAGGGTAGCAATCAGCCCCAGCATTTT; cdr3_aa: CASEGWQGSNQPQHF
v_call: TRBV27; j_call: TRBJ2-7; clone_size: -; d_call: -; cdr3_nt: TGTGCCAGCAGTTTAGGGGACTTCTACTACGAGCAGTACTTC; cdr3_aa: CASSLGDFYYEQYF
v_call: TRBV27; j_call: TRBJ2-3; clone_size: -; d_call: -; cdr3_nt: TGTGCCAGCACCTCAAGAAATACGCAGTATTTT; cdr3_aa: CASTSRNTQYF
v_call: TRBV19; j_call: TRBJ2-2; clone_size: -; d_call: TRBD2; cdr3_nt: TGTGCCACCCAACGCGGGAGGGGCACCGGGGAGCTGTTTTTT; cdr3_aa: CATQRGRGTGELFF
v_call: TRBV19; j_call: TRBJ1-4; clone_size: -; d_call: -; cdr3_nt: TGTGCCAGTACTACATACGAGGGGAGAAAAGAAAAACTGTTTTTT; cdr3_aa: CASTTYEGRKEKLFF
v_call: TRBV11-2; j_call: TRBJ2-3; clone_size: -; d_call: -; cdr3_nt: TGTGCCAGCAGTCTTACGTCTGGAGGGATCACAGATACGCAGTATTTT; cdr3_aa: CASSLTSGGITDTQYF